A single T cell receptor beta chain is shown here with its context. Its antigen remains unidentified. This CDR3 has 14 residues. Germline-derived CDR1 and CDR2 are MDHEN and SYDVKM. V lost 4 bases, J lost 4 bases, and 13 bases lay in between. This specimen belongs to a study of OX40 agonist ivuxolimab in advanced cancers. Study findings and constraints: Relative to CD4+, CD8+ T cells held more expanded clones on average.

This table comes from immunoSEQ multiplex PCR, and its TCRdb copy is limited to in-frame clones, with some not included. The table includes roughly 100,000 clones, just over 90% detected once. The receptor was derived from an adult with an advanced solid tumor such as melanoma, head and neck, liver or kidney cancer. The material sequenced was CD4+ or CD8+ T cells sorted from blood, taken in a trial of the OX40 agonist ivuxolimab. This chain links TRBV28 with TRBJ1-2; unclear D gene. CDR3 protein: CASSSTGFSYGYTF. The CDR3 coding sequence is TGTGCCAGCAGTTCTACGGGTTTTAGCTATGGCTACACCTTC.